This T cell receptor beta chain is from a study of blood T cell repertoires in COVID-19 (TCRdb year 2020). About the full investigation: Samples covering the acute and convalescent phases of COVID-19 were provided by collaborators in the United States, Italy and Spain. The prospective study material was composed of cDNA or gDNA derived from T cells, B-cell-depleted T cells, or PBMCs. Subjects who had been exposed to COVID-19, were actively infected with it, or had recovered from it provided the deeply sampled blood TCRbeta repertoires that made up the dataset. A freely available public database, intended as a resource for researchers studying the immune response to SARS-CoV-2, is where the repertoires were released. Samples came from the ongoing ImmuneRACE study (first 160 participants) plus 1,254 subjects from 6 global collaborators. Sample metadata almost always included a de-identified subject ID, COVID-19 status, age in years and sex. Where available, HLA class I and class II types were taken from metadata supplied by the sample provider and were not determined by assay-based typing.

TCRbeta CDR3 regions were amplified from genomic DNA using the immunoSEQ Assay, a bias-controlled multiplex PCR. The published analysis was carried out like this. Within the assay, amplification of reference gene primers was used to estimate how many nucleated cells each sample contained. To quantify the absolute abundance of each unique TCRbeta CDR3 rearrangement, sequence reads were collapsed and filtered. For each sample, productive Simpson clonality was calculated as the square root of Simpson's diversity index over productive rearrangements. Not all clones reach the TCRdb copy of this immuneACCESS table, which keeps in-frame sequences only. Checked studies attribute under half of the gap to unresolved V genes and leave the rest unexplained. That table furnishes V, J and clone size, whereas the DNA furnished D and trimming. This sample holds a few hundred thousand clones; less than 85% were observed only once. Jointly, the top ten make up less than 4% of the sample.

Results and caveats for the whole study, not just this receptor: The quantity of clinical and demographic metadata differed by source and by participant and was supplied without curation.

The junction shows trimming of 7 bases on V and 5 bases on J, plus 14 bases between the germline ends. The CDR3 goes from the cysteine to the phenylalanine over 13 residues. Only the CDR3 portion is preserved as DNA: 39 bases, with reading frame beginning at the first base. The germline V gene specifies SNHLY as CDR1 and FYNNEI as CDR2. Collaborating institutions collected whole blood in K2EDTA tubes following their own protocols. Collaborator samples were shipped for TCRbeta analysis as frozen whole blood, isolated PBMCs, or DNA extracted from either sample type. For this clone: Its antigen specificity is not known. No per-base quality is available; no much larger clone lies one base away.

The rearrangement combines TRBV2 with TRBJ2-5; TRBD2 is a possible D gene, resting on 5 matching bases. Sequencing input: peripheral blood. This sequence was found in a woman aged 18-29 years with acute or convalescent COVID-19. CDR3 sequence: CASNRELGETQYF. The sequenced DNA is TGTGCCAGCAACCGGGAACTGGGGGAGACCCAGTACTTC.